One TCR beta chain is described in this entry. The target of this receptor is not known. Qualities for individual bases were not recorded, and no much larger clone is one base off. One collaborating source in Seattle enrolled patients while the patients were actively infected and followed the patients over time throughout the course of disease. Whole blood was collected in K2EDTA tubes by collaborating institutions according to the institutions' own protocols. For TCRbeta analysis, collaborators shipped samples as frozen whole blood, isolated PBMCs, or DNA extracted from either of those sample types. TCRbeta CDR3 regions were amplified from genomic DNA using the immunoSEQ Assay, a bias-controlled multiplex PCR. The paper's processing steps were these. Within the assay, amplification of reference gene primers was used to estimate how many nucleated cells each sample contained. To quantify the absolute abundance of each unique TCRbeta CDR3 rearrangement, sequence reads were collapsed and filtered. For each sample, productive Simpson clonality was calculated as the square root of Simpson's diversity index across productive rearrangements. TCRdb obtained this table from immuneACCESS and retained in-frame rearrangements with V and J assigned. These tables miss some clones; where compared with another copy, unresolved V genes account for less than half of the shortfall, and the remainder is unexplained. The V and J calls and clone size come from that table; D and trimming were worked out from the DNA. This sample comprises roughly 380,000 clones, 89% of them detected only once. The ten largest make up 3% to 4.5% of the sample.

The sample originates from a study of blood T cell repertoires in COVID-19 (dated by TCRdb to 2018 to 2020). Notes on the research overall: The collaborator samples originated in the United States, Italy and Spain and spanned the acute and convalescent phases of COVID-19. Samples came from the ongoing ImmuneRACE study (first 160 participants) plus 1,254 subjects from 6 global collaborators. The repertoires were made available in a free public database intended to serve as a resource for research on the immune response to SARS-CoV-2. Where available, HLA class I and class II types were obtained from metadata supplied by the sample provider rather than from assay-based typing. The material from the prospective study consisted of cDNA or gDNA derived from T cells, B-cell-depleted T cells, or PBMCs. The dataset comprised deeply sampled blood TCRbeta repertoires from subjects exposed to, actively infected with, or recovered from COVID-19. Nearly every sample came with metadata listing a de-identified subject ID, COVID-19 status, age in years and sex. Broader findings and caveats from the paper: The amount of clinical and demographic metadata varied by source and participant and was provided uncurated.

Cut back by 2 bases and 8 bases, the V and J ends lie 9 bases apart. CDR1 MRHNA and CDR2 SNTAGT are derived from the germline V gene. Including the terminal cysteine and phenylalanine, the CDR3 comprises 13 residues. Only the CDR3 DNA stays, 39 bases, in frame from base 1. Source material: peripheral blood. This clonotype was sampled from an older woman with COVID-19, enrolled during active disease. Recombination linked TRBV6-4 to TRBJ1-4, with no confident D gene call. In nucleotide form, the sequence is TGTGCCAGCAGTGACAGGGAGGGAGAAAAACTGTTTTTT. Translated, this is CASSDREGEKLFF.